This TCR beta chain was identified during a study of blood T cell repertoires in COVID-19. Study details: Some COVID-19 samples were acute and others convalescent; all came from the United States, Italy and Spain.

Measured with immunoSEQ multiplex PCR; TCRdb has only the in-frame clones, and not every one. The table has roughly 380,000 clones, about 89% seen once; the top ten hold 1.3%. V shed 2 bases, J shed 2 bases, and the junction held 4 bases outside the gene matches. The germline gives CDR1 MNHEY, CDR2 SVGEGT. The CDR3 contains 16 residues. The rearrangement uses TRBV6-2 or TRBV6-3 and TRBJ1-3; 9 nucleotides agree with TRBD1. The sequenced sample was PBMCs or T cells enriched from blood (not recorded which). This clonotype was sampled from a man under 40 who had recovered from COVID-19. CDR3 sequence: CASSYPGQGAGNTIYF. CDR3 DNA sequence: TGTGCCAGCAGTTACCCGGGACAGGGTGCTGGAAACACCATATATTTT.